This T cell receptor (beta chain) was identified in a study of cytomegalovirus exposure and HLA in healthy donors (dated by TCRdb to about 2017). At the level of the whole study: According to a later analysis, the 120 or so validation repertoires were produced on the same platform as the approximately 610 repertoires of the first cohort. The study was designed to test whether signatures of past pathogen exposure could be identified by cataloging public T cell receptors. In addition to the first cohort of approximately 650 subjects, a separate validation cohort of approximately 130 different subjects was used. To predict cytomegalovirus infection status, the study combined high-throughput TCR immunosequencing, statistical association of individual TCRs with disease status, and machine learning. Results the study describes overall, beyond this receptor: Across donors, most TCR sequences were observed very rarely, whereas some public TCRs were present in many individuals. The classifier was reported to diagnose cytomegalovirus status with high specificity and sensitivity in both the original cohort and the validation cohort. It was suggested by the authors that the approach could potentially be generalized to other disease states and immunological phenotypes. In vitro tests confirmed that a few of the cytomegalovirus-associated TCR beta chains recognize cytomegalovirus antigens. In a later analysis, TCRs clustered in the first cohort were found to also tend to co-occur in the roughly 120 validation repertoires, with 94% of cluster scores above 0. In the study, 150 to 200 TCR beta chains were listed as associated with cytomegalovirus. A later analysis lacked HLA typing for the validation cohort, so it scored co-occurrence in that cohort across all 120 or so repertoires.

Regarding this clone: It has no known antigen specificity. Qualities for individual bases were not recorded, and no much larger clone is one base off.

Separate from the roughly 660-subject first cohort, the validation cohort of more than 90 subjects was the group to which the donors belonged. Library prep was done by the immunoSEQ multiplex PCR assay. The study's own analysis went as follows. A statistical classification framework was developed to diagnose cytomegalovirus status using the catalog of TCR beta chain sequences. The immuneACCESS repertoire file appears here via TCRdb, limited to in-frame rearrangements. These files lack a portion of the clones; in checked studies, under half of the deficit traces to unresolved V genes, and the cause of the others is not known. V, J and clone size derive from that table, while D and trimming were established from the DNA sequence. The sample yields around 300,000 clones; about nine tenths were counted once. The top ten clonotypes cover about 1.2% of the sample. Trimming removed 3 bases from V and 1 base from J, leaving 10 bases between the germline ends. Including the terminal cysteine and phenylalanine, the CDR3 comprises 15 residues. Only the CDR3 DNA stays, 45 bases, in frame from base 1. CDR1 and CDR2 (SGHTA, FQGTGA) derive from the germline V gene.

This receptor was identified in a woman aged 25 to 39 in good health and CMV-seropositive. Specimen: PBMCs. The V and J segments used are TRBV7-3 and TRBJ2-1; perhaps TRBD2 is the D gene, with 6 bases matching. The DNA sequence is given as TGTGCCAGCAGCTTGACCGGGAGTTCCTACAATGAGCAGTTCTTC. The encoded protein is CASSLTGSSYNEQFF.